The subject of this entry is one TCR beta chain. The antigen is unknown. The CDR3 has 12 amino acids. The V and J ends lost 1 base and 5 bases respectively, with 5 bases between them. The sample comes from a study of human T cells and chemical hapten exposure. Study results and caveats: As the donors had alopecia, their immune response may differ from healthy people's.

The time point denotes: patch test 1, 2 weeks after DPC sensitization. Documented treatment: therapeutic diphenylcyclopropenone sensitization with weekly scalp DPC. Those who donated were patients with alopecia, 18 to 70 years of age, and suitable for DPC. In TCRdb, the RACE reads were re-called with MiXCR into one record per CDR3 protein. The sample yields some 70,000 distinct CDR3 sequences, around a third seen once. This receptor was taken from a man in his forties or fifties with alopecia areata. Some clones in this sample may be carry-over from other donors' samples. The material sequenced was whole blood, taken in connection with sensitization to the hapten diphenylcyclopropenone (DPC). J is TRBJ1-2 and V is TRBV12-3 or TRBV12-4; D remains ambiguous. CDR3 protein: CASSLVGYGYTF. DNA of the CDR3: TGTGCCAGCAGTTTAGTAGGGTATGGCTACACCTTC.